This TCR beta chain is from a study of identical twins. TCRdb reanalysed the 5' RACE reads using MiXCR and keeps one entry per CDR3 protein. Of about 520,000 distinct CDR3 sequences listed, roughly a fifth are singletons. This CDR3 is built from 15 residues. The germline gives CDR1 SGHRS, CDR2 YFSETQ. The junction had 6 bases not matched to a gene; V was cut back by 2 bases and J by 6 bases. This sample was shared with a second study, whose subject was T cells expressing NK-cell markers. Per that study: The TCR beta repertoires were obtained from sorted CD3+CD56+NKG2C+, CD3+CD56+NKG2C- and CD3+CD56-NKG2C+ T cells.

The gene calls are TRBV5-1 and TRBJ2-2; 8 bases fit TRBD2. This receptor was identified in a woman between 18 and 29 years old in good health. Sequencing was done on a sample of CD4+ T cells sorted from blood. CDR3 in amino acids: CASSFSGISAGELFF. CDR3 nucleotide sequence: TGCGCCAGCAGCTTTAGCGGGATTTCTGCCGGGGAGCTGTTTTTT.